The clone carrying this T cell receptor beta chain was found a few times. Its antigen is unknown. As it was prepared, the TCRbeta library received unique molecular identifiers. One entry per CDR3 protein results from TCRdb running MiXCR on the PCR reads. The table lists approximately 32,000 distinct CDR3 sequences, around 7% of them singletons, with around 30% in the top ten. These data originate in a study of T-cell reconstitution after alpha-beta-depleted transplantation in children. Notes on the study in general: Newly generated T cells supplied most T-cell counts and diversity one year post-transplant. There were reportedly several hundred expanded graft clones from which alpha-beta T cells came about two months after transplant.

The CDR3 contains 12 residues. Germline CDR1 and CDR2: GTSNPN and SVGIG (reference sequence). Trimming took 5 bases from V and 4 from J, leaving 11 bases between them. Here the sequenced sample was peripheral blood, taken 60 days after TCRalphabeta/CD19-depleted stem cell transplant. The sequence came from a child less than two years old who had a stem cell transplant for acute myeloid leukemia, so the T cells may come from the graft donor. The J gene is TRBJ2-5, the V gene TRBV30; no clear D. CDR3 amino acids: CAWGPGLETQYF. CDR3 bases: TGTGCCTGGGGCCCAGGATTAGAGACCCAGTACTTC.